This is a list of T cell receptor beta chains from one sample in a study of cytomegalovirus exposure and HLA in healthy donors. Here immunoSEQ multiplex PCR was the method, and the copy in TCRdb shows in-frame clones only, minus some. Here the sample spans approximately 140,000 clones, approximately 71% being singletons. Source material: PBMCs. These receptors came from a woman aged 55-69 years in good health and CMV-seronegative. The CDR3 runs from the conserved cysteine through the conserved F or W. The order of the fields is D gene, clone size, J gene, V gene, CDR3 length, CDR3 protein, CDR3 DNA. A D gene is named only where the DNA matches it firmly. Clone sizes are given selectively: once, few, many, or a class where the clone is expanded.

-,-,TRBJ1-1,TRBV7-9,17,CASSLGLAGTPNTEAFF,TGTGCCAGCAGCTTAGGGCTCGCCGGGACACCAAACACTGAAGCTTTCTTT
-,-,TRBJ1-3,TRBV28,14,CASSLLSSGNTIYF,TGTGCCAGCAGTTTACTGAGCTCTGGAAACACCATATATTTT
TRBD1,-,TRBJ2-7,TRBV19,15,CASSMGQGSPYEQYF,TGTGCCAGTAGTATGGGACAGGGTTCCCCCTACGAGCAGTACTTC
TRBD1,-,TRBJ1-2,TRBV5-1,15,CASSLVGGEFTGYTF,TGCGCCAGCAGCTTGGTAGGGGGCGAATTTACTGGCTACACCTTC
TRBD1,-,TRBJ2-3,TRBV30,16,CAWSTPGTGMGDTQYF,TGTGCCTGGAGTACCCCCGGGACAGGGATGGGAGATACGCAGTATTTT
-,few,TRBJ1-5,TRBV29-1,13,CSVLAGGNQPQHF,TGCAGCGTTCTCGCGGGAGGCAATCAGCCCCAGCATTTT
TRBD2,-,TRBJ2-5,TRBV5-8,15,CASSPSGGIQETQYF,TGTGCCAGCAGCCCCAGCGGGGGGATCCAAGAGACCCAGTACTTC
TRBD2,-,TRBJ2-7,TRBV28,12,CASTTGGYEQYF,TGTGCCAGCACTACGGGAGGTTACGAGCAGTACTTC
-,-,TRBJ2-3,TRBV7-3,14,CASSLLGRADTQYF,TGTGCCAGCAGCTTACTCGGGCGGGCAGATACGCAGTATTTT
-,-,TRBJ2-5,TRBV12-2,12,CASRLARETQYF,TGTGCAAGTCGCTTAGCGAGGGAGACCCAGTACTTC
TRBD1,-,TRBJ1-4,TRBV27,14,CASSSWTGSAKLFF,TGTGCCAGCAGTAGTTGGACAGGGTCGGCAAAACTGTTTTTT